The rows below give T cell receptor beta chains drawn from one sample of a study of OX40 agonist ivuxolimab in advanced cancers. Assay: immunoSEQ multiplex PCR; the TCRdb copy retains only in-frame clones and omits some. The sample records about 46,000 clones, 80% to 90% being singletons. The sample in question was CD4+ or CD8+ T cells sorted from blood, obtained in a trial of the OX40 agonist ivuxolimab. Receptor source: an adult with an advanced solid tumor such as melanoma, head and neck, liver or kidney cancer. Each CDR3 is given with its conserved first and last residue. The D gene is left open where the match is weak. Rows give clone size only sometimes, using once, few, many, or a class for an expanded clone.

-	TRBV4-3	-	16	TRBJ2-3	CASSQDRDGSTDTQYF	TGCGCCAGCAGCCAAGACCGGGACGGTAGCACAGATACGCAGTATTTT
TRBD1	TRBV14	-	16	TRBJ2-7	CASSPFPGTGSYEQYF	TGTGCCAGCAGCCCCTTTCCCGGGACAGGCTCCTACGAGCAGTACTTC
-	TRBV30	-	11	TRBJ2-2	CAWSSGWELFF	TGTGCCTGGAGTTCAGGGTGGGAGCTGTTTTTT
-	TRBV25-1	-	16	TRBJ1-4	CAAGEGGAFLFEKLFF	TGTGCCGCGGGCGAGGGGGGCGCCTTCTTGTTTGAAAAACTGTTTTTT
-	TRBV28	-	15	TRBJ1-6	CASRSGPSYNSPLHF	TGTGCCAGCAGATCGGGACCCTCCTATAATTCACCCCTCCACTTT
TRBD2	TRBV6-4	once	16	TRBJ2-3	CASSVAGALSTDTQYF	TGTGCCAGCAGTGTAGCGGGAGCCTTAAGCACAGATACGCAGTATTTT
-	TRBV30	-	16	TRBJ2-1	CAWSEGDRFPTDEQFF	TGTGCCTGGAGTGAGGGGGACCGCTTCCCGACGGATGAGCAGTTCTTC
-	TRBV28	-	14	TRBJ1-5	CASRSGSLNQPQHF	TGTGCCAGCAGGTCAGGTTCGCTCAATCAGCCCCAGCATTTT
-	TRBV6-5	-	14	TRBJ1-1	CASSYSARFTEAFF	TGTGCCAGCAGTTACTCGGCCAGATTCACTGAAGCTTTCTTT
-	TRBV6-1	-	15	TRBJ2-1	CASNVVAGQYNEQFF	TGTGCCAGCAACGTGGTGGCAGGGCAATACAATGAGCAGTTCTTC
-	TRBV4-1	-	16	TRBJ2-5	CASSHFRGHSQETQYF	TGCGCCAGCAGCCATTTTAGGGGTCACTCCCAAGAGACCCAGTACTTC
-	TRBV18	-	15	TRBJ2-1	CASSPRVSSYNEQFF	TGTGCCAGCTCACCCAGGGTGAGCTCCTACAATGAGCAGTTCTTC
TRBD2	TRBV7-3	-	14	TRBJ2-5	CASSLAGGQETQYF	TGTGCCAGCAGCCTAGCGGGGGGACAAGAGACCCAGTACTTC
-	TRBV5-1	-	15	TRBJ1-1	CASRDQAGGITEAFF	TGCGCCAGCAGGGACCAAGCTGGGGGGATAACTGAAGCTTTCTTT
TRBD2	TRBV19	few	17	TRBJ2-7	CASRLGSGRAVSYEQYF	TGTGCCAGTAGGTTGGGTAGCGGGAGGGCCGTCTCCTACGAGCAGTACTTC
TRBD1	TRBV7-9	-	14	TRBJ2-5	CASSSSDRAETQYF	TGTGCCAGCAGCTCCTCCGACAGGGCGGAGACCCAGTACTTC
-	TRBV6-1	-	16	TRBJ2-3	CASSEVLWGSTDTQYF	TGTGCCAGCAGTGAAGTCCTCTGGGGGAGCACAGATACGCAGTATTTT
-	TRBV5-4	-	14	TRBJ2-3	CASSFTGLGDTQYF	TGTGCCAGCAGCTTTACCGGGCTGGGAGATACGCAGTATTTT
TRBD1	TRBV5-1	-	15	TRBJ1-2	CASSGPGTANYGYTF	TGCGCCAGCAGCGGGCCCGGGACAGCCAACTATGGCTACACCTTC
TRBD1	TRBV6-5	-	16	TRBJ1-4	CASSYLTGGIGEKLFF	TGTGCCAGCAGTTACCTTACAGGGGGGATAGGCGAAAAACTGTTTTTT
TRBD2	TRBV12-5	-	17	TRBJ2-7	CASGLGRDSGPAYEQYF	TGTGCTAGTGGTTTGGGCCGGGATAGCGGGCCAGCCTACGAGCAGTACTTC
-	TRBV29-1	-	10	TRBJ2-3	CSADTDTQYF	TGCAGCGCAGACACAGATACGCAGTATTTT
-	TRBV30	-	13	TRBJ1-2	CAWSSGTEAGYTF	TGTGCCTGGAGTTCGGGGACCGAAGCTGGCTACACCTTC
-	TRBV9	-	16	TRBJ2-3	CASSVEVEVNTDTQYF	TGTGCCAGCAGCGTAGAAGTGGAGGTTAACACAGATACGCAGTATTTT
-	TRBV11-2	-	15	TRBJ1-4	CASSLGFGESEKLFF	TGTGCCAGCAGCCTCGGATTTGGGGAGAGCGAAAAACTGTTTTTT
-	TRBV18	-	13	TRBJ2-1	CASSPSQRVEQFF	TGTGCCAGCTCACCATCCCAGAGGGTTGAGCAGTTCTTC
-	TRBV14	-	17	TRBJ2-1	CASSLRGFRGSYNEQFF	TGTGCCAGCAGTCTCAGGGGATTCCGAGGCTCCTACAATGAGCAGTTCTTC
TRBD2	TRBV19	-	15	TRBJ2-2	CASAPPGGPVGELFF	TGTGCCAGTGCCCCCCCGGGGGGGCCGGTCGGGGAGCTGTTTTTT
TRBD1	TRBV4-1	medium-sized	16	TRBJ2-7	CASSQVGVQGEHEQYF	TGCGCCAGCAGCCAAGTCGGGGTACAGGGGGAACACGAGCAGTACTTC
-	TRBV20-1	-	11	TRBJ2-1	CSARPYNEQFF	TGCAGTGCTAGACCCTACAATGAGCAGTTCTTC
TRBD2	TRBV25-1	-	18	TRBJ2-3	CASSSGTSGGLLTDTQYF	TGTGCCAGCAGTAGTGGGACTAGCGGGGGGCTGCTCACAGATACGCAGTATTTT
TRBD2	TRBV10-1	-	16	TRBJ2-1	CAISVTSSGRANEQFF	TGCGCCATCTCCGTTACTTCTAGCGGGAGGGCCAATGAGCAGTTCTTC
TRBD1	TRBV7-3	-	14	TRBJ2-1	CASSLTDRANEQFF	TGTGCCAGCAGCTTAACGGACAGGGCCAATGAGCAGTTCTTC
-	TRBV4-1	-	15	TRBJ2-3	CASSPHGLSTDTQYF	TGCGCCAGCAGCCCCCATGGGCTAAGCACAGATACGCAGTATTTT
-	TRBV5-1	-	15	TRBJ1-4	CASSVREAGYEKLFF	TGCGCCAGCAGCGTTCGGGAGGCTGGATACGAAAAACTGTTTTTT
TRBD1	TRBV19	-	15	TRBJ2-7	CASSIVAGGKYEQYF	TGTGCCAGTAGTATAGTCGCAGGGGGCAAATACGAGCAGTACTTC
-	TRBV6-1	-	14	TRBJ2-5	CASSDFGGGETQYF	TGTGCCAGCAGTGATTTTGGGGGTGGGGAGACCCAGTACTTC
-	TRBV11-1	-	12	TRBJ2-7	CASSASGLEQYF	TGTGCCAGCAGCGCCTCTGGGCTTGAGCAGTACTTC
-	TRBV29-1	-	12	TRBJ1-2	CSVEGLRPGYTF	TGCAGCGTTGAAGGTTTAAGGCCTGGCTACACCTTC
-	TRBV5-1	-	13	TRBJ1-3	CASRIAGQNTIYF	TGCGCCAGCAGGATTGCAGGGCAAAACACCATATATTTT
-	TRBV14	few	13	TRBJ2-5	CASSQGVRETQYF	TGTGCCAGCAGCCAAGGCGTGAGGGAGACCCAGTACTTC
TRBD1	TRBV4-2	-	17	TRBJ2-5	CASSLSPGQGAGETQYF	TGTGCCAGCAGCCTTTCACCGGGACAGGGGGCCGGAGAGACCCAGTACTTC
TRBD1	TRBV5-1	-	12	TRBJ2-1	CASSSTGYEQFF	TGCGCCAGCAGCTCGACAGGGTACGAGCAGTTCTTC
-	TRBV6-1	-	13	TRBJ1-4	CASSEQGGEKLFF	TGTGCCAGCAGTGAACAGGGCGGGGAAAAACTGTTTTTT
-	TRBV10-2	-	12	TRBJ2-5	CASSESFETQYF	TGCGCCAGCAGTGAGTCGTTTGAGACCCAGTACTTC
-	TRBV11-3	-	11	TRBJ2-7	CASSWAGEQYF	TGTGCCAGCAGCTGGGCTGGCGAGCAGTACTTC
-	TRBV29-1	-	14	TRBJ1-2	CSVWGQGSGYGYTF	TGCAGCGTCTGGGGGCAGGGGTCAGGCTATGGCTACACCTTC
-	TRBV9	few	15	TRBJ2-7	CASSVGLASSYEQYF	TGTGCCAGCAGCGTAGGGCTAGCGAGCTCCTACGAGCAGTACTTC
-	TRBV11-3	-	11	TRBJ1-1	CASSHSTEAFF	TGTGCCAGCAGCCACAGTACCGAAGCTTTCTTT
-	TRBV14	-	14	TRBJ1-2	CASSQDRGWDGYTF	TGTGCCAGCAGCCAAGACAGGGGATGGGATGGCTACACCTTC
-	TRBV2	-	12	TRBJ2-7	CASSSTVSGGSF	TGTGCCAGCTCCTCGACCGTGAGTGGGGGCAGTTTC
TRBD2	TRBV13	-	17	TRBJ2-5	CASSPWPGTSGIQTQYF	TGTGCCAGCAGCCCTTGGCCCGGGACTAGCGGGATACAGACCCAGTACTTC
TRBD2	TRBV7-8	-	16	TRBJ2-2	CASSLTGGANTGELFF	TGTGCCAGCAGCTTAACCGGGGGGGCGAACACCGGGGAGCTGTTTTTT
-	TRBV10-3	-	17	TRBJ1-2	CATGNGQGSMSNYGYTF	TGTGCCACCGGTAACGGGCAGGGTAGTATGTCTAACTATGGCTACACCTTC
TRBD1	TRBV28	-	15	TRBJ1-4	CASSSGQPGREKLFF	TGTGCCAGCAGTTCGGGACAGCCCGGGCGGGAAAAACTGTTTTTT